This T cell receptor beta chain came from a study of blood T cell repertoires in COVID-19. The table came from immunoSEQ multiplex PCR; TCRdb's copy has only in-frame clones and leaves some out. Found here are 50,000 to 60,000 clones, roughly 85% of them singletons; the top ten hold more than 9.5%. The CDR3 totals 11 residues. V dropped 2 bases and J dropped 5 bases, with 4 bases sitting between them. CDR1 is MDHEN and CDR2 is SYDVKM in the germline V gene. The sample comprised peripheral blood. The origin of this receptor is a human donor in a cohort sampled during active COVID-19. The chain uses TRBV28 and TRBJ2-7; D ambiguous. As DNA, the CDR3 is TGTGCCAGCAGTTTAGTCAACGAGCAGTACTTC. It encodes CASSLVNEQYF.